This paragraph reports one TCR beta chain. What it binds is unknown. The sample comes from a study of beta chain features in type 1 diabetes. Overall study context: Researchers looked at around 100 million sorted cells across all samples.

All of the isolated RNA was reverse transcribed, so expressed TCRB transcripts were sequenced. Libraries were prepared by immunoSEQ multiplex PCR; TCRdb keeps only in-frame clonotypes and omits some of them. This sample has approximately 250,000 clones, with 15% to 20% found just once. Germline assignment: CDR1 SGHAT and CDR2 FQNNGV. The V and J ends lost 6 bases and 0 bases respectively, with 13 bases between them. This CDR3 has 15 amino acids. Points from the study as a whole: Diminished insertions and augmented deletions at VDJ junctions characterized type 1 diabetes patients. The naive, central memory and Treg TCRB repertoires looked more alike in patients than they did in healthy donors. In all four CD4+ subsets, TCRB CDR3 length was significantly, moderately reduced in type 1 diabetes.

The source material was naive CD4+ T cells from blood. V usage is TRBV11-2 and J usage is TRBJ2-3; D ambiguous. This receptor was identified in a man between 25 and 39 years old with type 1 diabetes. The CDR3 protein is CASRPLGPSTDTQYF. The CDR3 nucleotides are TGTGCCAGCAGACCGCTCGGTCCTAGCACAGATACGCAGTATTTT.